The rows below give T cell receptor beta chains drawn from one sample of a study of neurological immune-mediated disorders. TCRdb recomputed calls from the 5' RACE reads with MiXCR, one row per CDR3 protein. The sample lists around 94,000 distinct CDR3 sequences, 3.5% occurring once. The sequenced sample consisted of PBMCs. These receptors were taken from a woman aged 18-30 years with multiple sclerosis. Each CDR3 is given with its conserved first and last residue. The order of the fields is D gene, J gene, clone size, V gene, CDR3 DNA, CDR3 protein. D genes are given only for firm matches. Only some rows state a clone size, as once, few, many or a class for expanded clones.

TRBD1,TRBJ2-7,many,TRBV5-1,TGCGCCAGCAGCTTGGCCTTGGGACAGGAATCCTACGAGCAGTACTTC,CASSLALGQESYEQYF
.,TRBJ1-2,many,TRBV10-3,TGTGCCATCAGTGAAGAACTCACTGGCTACACCTTC,CAISEELTGYTF
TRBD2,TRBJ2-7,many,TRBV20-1,TGCAGTGCTAGAGATAGCCGCAGCGGGAGCTCCCACGAGCAGTACTTC,CSARDSRSGSSHEQYF
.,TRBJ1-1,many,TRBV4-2,TGTGCCAGCAGCCAGAGGACGGAAGCTTTCTTT,CASSQRTEAFF
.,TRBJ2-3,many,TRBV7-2,TGTGCCAGCAGCACGACCATAGCAACAGATACGCAGTATTTT,CASSTTIATDTQYF
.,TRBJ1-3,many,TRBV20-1,TGCAGTGCTCCAAACACCTTATCTGGAAACACCATATATTTT,CSAPNTLSGNTIYF
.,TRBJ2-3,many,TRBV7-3,TGTGCCAGCTCCTCCTGGGGGGCTGGCACAGATACGCAGTATTTT,CASSSWGAGTDTQYF
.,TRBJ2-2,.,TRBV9,TGTGCCAGCAGCCCTTACCCAGGGACGAACACCGGGGAGCTGTTTTTT,CASSPYPGTNTGELFF
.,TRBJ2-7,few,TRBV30,TGTGCCTGGAGTGTAGGGCCCACCTACGAGCAGTACTTC,CAWSVGPTYEQYF
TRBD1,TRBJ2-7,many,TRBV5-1,TGCGCCAGCAGCGGACAGGGGCCGCCCGACGAGCAGTACTTC,CASSGQGPPDEQYF
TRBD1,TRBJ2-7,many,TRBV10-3,TGTGCCATCAGAGTCGGGGACAGGGGTCTATACGAGCAGTACTTC,CAIRVGDRGLYEQYF
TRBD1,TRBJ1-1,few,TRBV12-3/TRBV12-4,TGTGCCAGTGGGGACAGCAGTAACACTGAAGCTTTCTTT,CASGDSSNTEAFF
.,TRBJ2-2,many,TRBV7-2,TGTGCCAGCAGCCCGGACAGTAACACCGGGGAGCTGTTTTTT,CASSPDSNTGELFF
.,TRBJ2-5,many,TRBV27,TGTGCCAGCGGACCCCAGGGGCAAGAGACCCAGTACTTC,CASGPQGQETQYF
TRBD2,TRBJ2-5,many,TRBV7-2,TGTGCCAGCAGCCTCCTCGGCGGGGGGGACCAAGAGACCCAGTACTTC,CASSLLGGGDQETQYF
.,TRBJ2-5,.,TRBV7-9,TGTGCCAGTGCGGTAGACAGCTCCCAAGAGACCCAGTACTTC,CASAVDSSQETQYF
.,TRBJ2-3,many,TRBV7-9,TGTGCCAGCAGCTTAACCTTAAGCACAGATACGCAGTATTTT,CASSLTLSTDTQYF
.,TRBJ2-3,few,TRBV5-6,TGTGCCAGCAGCTGGGGGGGGGCTTCAGATACGCAGTATTTT,CASSWGGASDTQYF